These T cell receptor beta chains were read from a single sample in a study of T-cell memory formation after mild COVID-19. From the 5' RACE reads, TCRdb called clonotypes with MiXCR, one entry per CDR3 protein. The sample holds some 260,000 distinct CDR3 sequences; over 15% are singletons and the top ten take about 3.5%. Sequencing input: PBMCs or a T cell subset sorted from them (not recorded which). The receptors stem from a man aged 18-30 years who had mild COVID-19 (a few samples of this study predate the infection). Cell type and time point are not known. CDR3s include the opening cysteine and the closing phenylalanine or tryptophan. D genes are given only for firm matches. Clone size, where shown, is once, few, many, or a class for clones that have expanded.

D	V	size	J	CDR3	DNA
-	TRBV5-6	-	TRBJ1-1	CASSFRPRGYEAFF	TGTGCCAGCAGCTTCCGGCCCCGGGGGTATGAAGCTTTCTTT
TRBD1	TRBV6-2/TRBV6-3	few	TRBJ2-4	CASTQSGGGNIQYF	TGTGCCAGCACGCAATCAGGGGGCGGAAACATTCAGTACTTC
-	TRBV7-2	few	TRBJ1-4	CASSLAWGRVGEKLFF	TGTGCCAGCAGCTTAGCCTGGGGCAGGGTTGGGGAAAAACTGTTTTTT
-	TRBV9	-	TRBJ2-3	CASSPPTSNGLAVTQYF	TGTGCCAGCAGCCCCCCGACTAGTAATGGGTTGGCGGTTACGCAGTATTTT
-	TRBV7-9	-	TRBJ2-1	CASSFRRVGDEQFF	TGTGCCAGCAGCTTCCGGCGAGTGGGGGATGAGCAGTTCTTC
-	TRBV27	-	TRBJ2-2	CASSLGRGLGELFF	TGTGCCAGCAGTTTAGGACGGGGCCTCGGGGAGCTGTTTTTT
TRBD2	TRBV6-2/TRBV6-3	few	TRBJ2-3	CASSLLLAGLAGGLNTQYF	TGTGCCAGCAGTCTACTCCTTGCCGGATTGGCGGGGGGGCTAAATACGCAGTATTTT
-	TRBV4-3	-	TRBJ1-1	CASSLEWRATEAFF	TGCGCCAGCAGCCTAGAGTGGAGGGCCACTGAAGCTTTCTTT
TRBD1	TRBV20-1	many	TRBJ1-1	CSASQGQPTEAFF	TGCAGTGCTAGCCAGGGACAGCCGACTGAAGCTTTCTTT
TRBD1	TRBV6-2/TRBV6-3	-	TRBJ1-5	CASSGQGSNQPQHF	TGTGCCAGCAGTGGACAGGGAAGCAATCAGCCCCAGCATTTT